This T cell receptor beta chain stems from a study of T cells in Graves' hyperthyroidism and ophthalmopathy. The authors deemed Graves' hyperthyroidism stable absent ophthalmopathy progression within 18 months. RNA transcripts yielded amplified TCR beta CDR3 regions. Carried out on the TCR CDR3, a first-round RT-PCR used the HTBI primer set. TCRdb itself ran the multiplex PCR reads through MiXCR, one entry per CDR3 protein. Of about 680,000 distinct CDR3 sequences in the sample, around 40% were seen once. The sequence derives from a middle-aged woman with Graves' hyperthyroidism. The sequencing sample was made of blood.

The CDR3 spells CASSQGPGSSANSPLHF. The CDR3 DNA reads TGCGCCAGCAGCCAAGGTCCAGGGTCCTCCGCTAATTCACCCCTCCACTTT. The genes are TRBV4-3 and TRBJ1-6, with TRBD1 as a possible D gene (5 bases). This CDR3 region has 17 residues. Germline CDR1 is LGHNA and CDR2 is YSLEER. V lost 1 base, J lost 6 bases, and 16 bases lay in between.